This passage covers 14 T cell receptor beta chains from one sample sequenced in a study of blood T cell repertoires in COVID-19. Repertoires were generated with immunoSEQ multiplex PCR, while TCRdb's copy carries only in-frame clones and drops some. The table lists approximately 250,000 clones, about 86% of them singletons. Specimen: peripheral blood. Receptors were obtained from a man between 18 and 35 years old with active or convalescent COVID-19.

This sequence joins TRBV27 and TRBJ2-1; D is unclear. CDR3 length: 13 amino acids. CDR1 and CDR2 from the germline V gene are MNHEY and SMNVEV (reference sequence). V was clipped by 2 bases and J by 4 bases, with 6 bases between them. The CDR3 DNA follows: TGTGCCAGCAGTTTAACTATTTACAATGAGCAGTTCTTC. It translates to CASSLTIYNEQFF.

The chain has TRBV7-9 and TRBJ1-1; a possible D gene is TRBD1 (6 bases). CDR3 size: 14 residues. With 2 bases removed from V and 2 bases from J, the gap between germline ends came to 9 bases. Germline CDR1 SEHNR, CDR2 FQNEAQ (reference sequence). CDR3 sequence: CASSLRGANTEAFF. In nucleotides, the CDR3 is TGTGCCAGCAGCTTACGGGGGGCCAACACTGAAGCTTTCTTT.

The V and J genes are TRBV21-1 and TRBJ2-3; no check of the table's D call, TRBD2, against the DNA was made. TRBV21-1 is recorded as a pseudogene. CDR3 size: 16 residues. The CDR3 protein is CASSGNFGGATDTQYF. As DNA, the CDR3 is TGTGCCAGCAGCGGAAACTTCGGCGGTGCGACAGATACGCAGTATTTT.

This clone was observed once. This rearrangement joins TRBV19 to TRBJ2-1; weak D call: TRBD2 (5 bases). Per the germline V gene, CDR1 is LNHDA and CDR2 is SQIVND (reference sequence). The CDR3 runs 16 residues. V gave up 0 bases and J gave up 8 bases, with 17 bases separating them. CDR3 coding DNA: TGTGCCAGTAGTATAGATCCGGGGTATAATGGCGATGAGCAGTTCTTC. This sequence encodes CASSIDPGYNGDEQFF. The variable domain in full, with the rest retrieved from reference TRBV19 and TRBJ2-1, is DGGITQSPKYLFRKEGQNVTLSCEQNLNHDAMYWYRQDPGQGLRLIYYSQIVNDFQKGDIAEGYSVSREKKESFPLTVTSAQKNPTAFYLCASSIDPGYNGDEQFFGPGTRLTVL.

The V gene is TRBV25-1, the J gene TRBJ2-2; a weak D match, TRBD2 (6 bases). This CDR3 is built from 14 residues. The ends were cut back, 1 base at V and 4 bases at J, with 7 bases in the middle. Germline assignment: CDR1 MGHDK and CDR2 SYGVNS. The CDR3 reads CASSEWGLTGELFF. Written as DNA, the CDR3 is TGTGCCAGCAGTGAATGGGGACTCACCGGGGAGCTGTTTTTT.

This chain joins TRBV5-1 and TRBJ2-7; TRBD1 might be the D (6 bases). CDR1 SGHRS and CDR2 YFSETQ come from the germline V gene. CDR3 length: 11 amino acids. V was shortened by 5 bases and J by 6 bases, with 9 bases between the two germline ends. The CDR3: CASRTGLEQYF. In DNA form, the CDR3 reads TGCGCCAGCAGAACAGGGCTCGAGCAGTACTTC.

The rearrangement links TRBV4-1 to TRBJ2-7; the D gene is possibly TRBD2 (5 bases). This CDR3 is built from 14 residues. The germline V gene has CDR1 MGHRA and CDR2 YSYEKL. Trimming took off 1 base at V and 7 bases at J, with 14 bases between the two ends. CDR3 region: CASSQVRGIQEQYF. The CDR3 region has the DNA TGCGCCAGCAGCCAAGTTAGAGGGATCCAGGAGCAGTACTTC.

V usage is TRBV29-1 and J usage is TRBJ1-1; 9 bases fit TRBD1. The trim removed 6 bases at V and 10 bases at J, leaving 9 bases unmatched. The CDR3 contains 12 residues. The germline CDR1 and CDR2 sequences are SQVTM and ANQGSEA. CDR3 coding DNA: TGCAGCGTCGGTCCCGGGACAGGGTTAGCTTTCTTT. Amino acids: CSVGPGTGLAFF.

The chain couples TRBV6-5 to TRBJ1-6; D gene unclear. The V end was cut by 0 bases, the J end by 13 bases, with 10 bases between. Germline CDR1 is MNHEY and CDR2 is SVGAGI. CDR3 length: 13 amino acids. CDR3 sequence (DNA): TGTGCCAGCAGTTACTCCTACGATTATCCCCTCCACTTT. Translated, it gives CASSYSYDYPLHF.

CDR3: CASSVDGRGDYEQYF. CDR3 coding DNA: TGTGCCAGCAGCGTAGACGGACGCGGGGACTACGAGCAGTACTTC. The chain employs TRBV9 and TRBJ2-7, with TRBD2 as a possible D gene (6 bases). With 0 bases removed from V and 3 bases from J, the gap between germline ends came to 13 bases. There are 15 residues in the CDR3. Germline CDR1 SGDLS, CDR2 YYNGEE.

The genes are TRBV6-5 and TRBJ1-2; 9 bases match TRBD1. The CDR3 totals 14 residues. Germline CDR1 MNHEY, CDR2 SVGAGI. Losses at the gene ends were 6 bases for V and 0 bases for J; bases not matched to a gene: 2. CDR3 nucleotide sequence: TGTGCCAGCAGAAGGACAGGGGCTAACTATGGCTACACCTTC. As protein: CASRRTGANYGYTF.

The V call is TRBV24-1, the J call TRBJ1-5; possible D gene TRBD1, 5 bases. V gave up 2 bases and J gave up 3 bases, with 13 bases separating them. This CDR3 comprises 16 residues. Germline lookup yields CDR1 KGHDR and CDR2 SFDVKD. CDR3 protein: CATSDSRESPNQPQHF. DNA for the CDR3: TGTGCCACCAGTGATTCCAGGGAATCCCCCAATCAGCCCCAGCATTTT.

The genes are TRBV19 and TRBJ2-7; no firm D call. The CDR3 extends over 14 amino acids. Germline CDR1 LNHDA, CDR2 SQIVND (reference sequence). Trimming stripped 5 bases from V and 3 bases from J, with 14 bases between. CDR3 sequence reads: CASSPGLSNYEQYF. The CDR3 DNA reads as TGTGCCAGTAGTCCCGGTTTAAGCAACTACGAGCAGTACTTC.

This chain's CDR3 is CASSYSGEDYGYTF. DNA of the CDR3: TGTGCCAGCAGTTACTCGGGGGAGGACTATGGCTACACCTTC. The chain is built from TRBV6-5 and TRBJ1-2; tentative D call: TRBD1 (5 bases). This CDR3 has 14 residues. Trimming pared 0 bases from V and 3 bases from J, leaving 8 bases between. Germline-derived CDR1 and CDR2 are MNHEY and SVGAGI.